These 27 T cell receptor beta chains share one sample of origin, sequenced in a study of cytotoxic CD8 clonotypes in ibrutinib-treated CLL. Produced via immunoSEQ multiplex PCR; TCRdb's table is partial and in-frame only. The table lists about 60,000 clones, 54% of them singletons, with around 25% in the top ten. The sample was PBMCs, taken at disease progression, from a patient treated with ibrutinib. The receptor set was obtained from a human donor with chronic lymphocytic leukemia.

The chain carries TRBV30 and TRBJ2-7; D is uncertain. From germline, CDR1 is GTSNPN and CDR2 SVGIG (reference sequence). The CDR3 spans 15 residues. Trimming took 0 bases from V and 2 from J, leaving 14 bases between them. Written as DNA, the CDR3 is TGTGCCTGGAGTGTACCGCCTTGGGGTACCTACGAGCAGTACTTC. This translates into CAWSVPPWGTYEQYF.

In this sample, this clone turned up a few times. The germline gene is not matched at one end of the junction; a read error may be the cause. The rearrangement links TRBV30 to TRBJ2-2; D might be TRBD1 (6 bases). The CDR3 has 11 residues. Germline V lookup: CDR1 GTSNPN, CDR2 SVGIG (reference sequence). The DNA of the CDR3 is TGTGCCTGGAACAGGGACGGGGAACTGTTTTTT. Protein sequence: CAWNRDGELFF. The whole variable domain, remainder taken from reference TRBV30 and TRBJ2-2, is SQTIHQWPATLVQPVGSPLSLECTVEGTSNPNLYWYRQAAGRGLQLLFYSVGIGQISSEVPQNLSASRPQDRQFILSSKKLLLSDSGFYLCAWNRDGELFFGEGSRLTVL.

V and J are TRBV15 and TRBJ2-5; TRBD2 is a possible D gene (6 bases). V lost 0 bases to trimming and J lost 4 bases, with 12 bases between them. The V gene's germline CDR1 is LNHNV and CDR2 YYDKDF (reference sequence). The length of the CDR3 is 15 residues. This CDR3 is CATSRDTGVLETQYF. The CDR3 nucleotides read TGTGCCACCAGCAGAGATACGGGGGTCCTAGAGACCCAGTACTTC.

In this sample, this clone turned up once. The gene calls are TRBV19 and TRBJ1-2, with TRBD1 identical over 7 bases. The CDR3 length is 15 residues. V dropped 4 bases and J dropped 4; count of bases not matched to a gene: 9. The germline gives CDR1 LNHDA, CDR2 SQIVND (reference sequence). The CDR3 DNA sequence: TGTGCCAGTAGTACGTCAACAGGGGCGGCCTATGGCTACACCTTC. As protein: CASSTSTGAAYGYTF. Using reference TRBV19 and TRBJ1-2 for the parts outside the CDR3, the full variable domain is DGGITQSPKYLFRKEGQNVTLSCEQNLNHDAMYWYRQDPGQGLRLIYYSQIVNDFQKGDIAEGYSVSREKKESFPLTVTSAQKNPTAFYLCASSTSTGAAYGYTFGSGTRLTVV.

This sequence joins TRBV28 and TRBJ1-2; 7 bases match TRBD1. Germline V gene lookup returns CDR1 MDHEN and CDR2 SYDVKM. CDR3 size: 16 residues. J gave up 0 bases and V 5 bases, and 9 bases lay outside the gene matches. CDR3 DNA sequence: TGTGCCAGCAGTCCCATAGGGACAGAGACTAACTATGGCTACACCTTC. It yields the protein CASSPIGTETNYGYTF.

The sample holds a few counts of this clone. The chain is built from TRBV7-8 and TRBJ2-2, with 8 bases lining up with TRBD1. CDR3 size: 15 residues. The junction had 5 bases not matched to a gene; V was cut back by 1 base and J by 7 bases. The germline CDR1 and CDR2 sequences are SGHVS and FQNEAQ. CDR3 region: CASSLDQGAVGELFF. CDR3 in DNA: TGTGCCAGCAGCTTAGATCAGGGGGCGGTCGGGGAGCTGTTTTTT.

The chain combines TRBV6-5 with TRBJ2-3; D is undetermined. V lost 4 bases, J lost 2 bases, and 16 bases lay in between. This CDR3 comprises 16 residues. CDR1 is MNHEY, CDR2 SVGAGI, per germline. The CDR3 nucleotides are TGTGCCAGCAGTTTTAATGGGATGTCCTTCACAGATACGCAGTATTTT. It translates to CASSFNGMSFTDTQYF.

The V and J genes are TRBV9 and TRBJ2-1; TRBD1 matches 7 bases. This CDR3 contains 18 residues. Unmatched junction bases numbered 11, after V lost 0 bases and J lost 2 bases. Germline CDR1 and CDR2: SGDLS and YYNGEE. The CDR3 sequence is CASSVDDTTGNTYNEQFF. CDR3 bases: TGTGCCAGCAGCGTAGATGATACGACAGGGAACACCTACAATGAGCAGTTCTTC.

The rearrangement uses TRBV7-2 and TRBJ2-1; D uncertain. V shed 2 bases and J shed 5 bases, with 7 bases lying between them. The CDR3 covers 13 residues. Germline V gene lookup returns CDR1 SGHTA and CDR2 FQGNSA. The CDR3 bases are TGTGCCAGCAGCTTAATGGGGAACAATGAGCAGTTCTTC. This codes for CASSLMGNNEQFF.

This clone was observed a few times. The chain uses TRBV27 and TRBJ2-7; 10 bases match TRBD2. The V gene's germline CDR1 is MNHEY and CDR2 SMNVEV (reference sequence). The CDR3 sequence is 17 residues long. V shed 4 bases, J shed 5 bases, and the junction held 14 bases outside the gene matches. Here the CDR3 DNA reads TGTGCCAGCAGTTCAACCTACGGACTAGCGGCGGGCGACGAGCAGTACTTC. As protein: CASSSTYGLAAGDEQYF.

This chain joins TRBV6-5 and TRBJ1-1, with D possibly matching TRBD1 (6 bases). CDR1 is MNHEY, CDR2 SVGAGI, per germline. V gave up 10 bases and J gave up 4 bases, with 16 bases separating them. This CDR3 region has 13 residues. The CDR3 DNA sequence: TGTGCCACACAGGGAAGGGTCGGCACTGAAGCTTTCTTT. Protein sequence: CATQGRVGTEAFF.

A few counts support this clone. The chain uses TRBV7-6 and TRBJ2-2, with 8 bases aligning to TRBD1. The J segment lost 7 bases and the V segment lost 8 bases, leaving 12 bases of the junction unmatched. Germline CDR1 is SGHVS and CDR2 is FNYEAQ. This CDR3 comprises 15 residues. The CDR3 bases are TGTGCCAGCTCTCCCGGACAGGGCAACGGCGGGGAGCTGTTTTTT. It is translated as CASSPGQGNGGELFF.

V usage is TRBV7-9 and J usage is TRBJ2-1, with 12 bases that match TRBD2. The V gene's germline CDR1 is SEHNR and CDR2 FQNEAQ (reference sequence). The junction had 4 bases not matched to a gene; V was cut back by 5 bases and J by 8 bases. This CDR3 has 14 amino acids. CDR3 coding DNA: TGTGCCAGCAGCCCGCGGACTAGCGGGGATGAGCAGTTCTTC. Protein sequence: CASSPRTSGDEQFF.

The count of this clone is one. This chain links TRBV5-6 with TRBJ1-2; TRBD1 matches at 7 bases. The CDR3 totals 11 residues. Germline lookup yields CDR1 SGHDT and CDR2 YYEEEE. V shed 3 bases and J 12 bases; nucleotides not matched to a gene: 5. CDR3 nucleotide sequence: TGTGCCAGCAGCTCGGGACAGATCGACACCTTC. Amino acid sequence: CASSSGQIDTF.

This sequence joins TRBV28 and TRBJ1-5; possibly TRBD1 for D (6 bases). CDR1 is MDHEN, CDR2 SYDVKM, per germline. The V end was cut by 4 bases, the J end by 5 bases, with 9 bases between. The CDR3 runs to 13 residues. DNA for the CDR3: TGTGCCAGCAGTTATACAGGGTATCAGCCCCAGCATTTT. It yields the protein CASSYTGYQPQHF. Variable domain in full (rest from reference TRBV28 and TRBJ1-5): DVKVTQSSRYLVKRTGEKVFLECVQDMDHENMFWYRQDPGLGLRLIYFSYDVKMKEKGDIPEGYSVSREKKERFSLILESASTNQTSMYLCASSYTGYQPQHFGDGTRLSIL.

The sample holds a few counts of this clone. The gene calls are TRBV28 and TRBJ1-6; 7 positions match TRBD1. V dropped 6 bases and J dropped 7; count of bases not matched to a gene: 9. Germline CDR1 MDHEN, CDR2 SYDVKM. This CDR3 contains 15 residues. CDR3 sequence: CASSNQGVDNSPLHF. CDR3 sequence (DNA): TGTGCCAGCAGCAACCAGGGGGTGGACAATTCACCCCTCCACTTT.

The genes are TRBV9 and TRBJ2-3; D might be TRBD1 or TRBD2, each matching 5 bases. Germline assignment: CDR1 SGDLS and CDR2 YYNGEE. V was trimmed by 5 bases and J by 5 bases, leaving 18 bases between them. The CDR3 is made up of 15 amino acids. The CDR3 nucleotides are TGTGCCAGCAGTCAGTGGGGGACGAGCTTAGATACGCAGTATTTT. It encodes CASSQWGTSLDTQYF.

This clone was counted between two and nine times. This chain's CDR3 is CASSEFSGTNSPLHF. In DNA form, the CDR3 reads TGTGCCAGCAGTGAATTCTCAGGGACGAATTCACCCCTCCACTTT. The chain joins TRBV25-1 to TRBJ1-6, with D perhaps TRBD1 (5 bases). The germline V gene encodes CDR1 MGHDK and CDR2 SYGVNS. The CDR3 consists of 15 residues. Trimming removed 1 base from V and 7 bases from J, with 11 bases in between.

V and J are TRBV14 and TRBJ2-3; perhaps TRBD2 as D (6 bases). This CDR3 has 16 residues. The germline V gene has CDR1 SGHDN and CDR2 FVKESK. V was cut by 1 base and J by 7 bases, with 18 bases left in between. The CDR3 DNA reads as TGTGCCAGCAGCCAAGGTGACCCCATGGGGGGTTATACGCAGTATTTT. This translates into CASSQGDPMGGYTQYF.

This clone came up a few times. J is TRBJ2-5 and V is TRBV10-2; 8 positions agree with TRBD2. J was trimmed by 7 bases and V by 8 bases; bases with no gene match: 3. Germline CDR1 and CDR2: WSHSY and SAAADI. The CDR3 is 11 amino acids. CDR3 coding DNA: TGCGCCAGCGGTCGGGGGGGGACCCAGTACTTC. Protein sequence: CASGRGGTQYF.

The V and J genes are TRBV10-3 and TRBJ1-1; D unresolved. The V and J ends lost 0 bases and 1 base respectively, with 6 bases between them. Germline V gene data show CDR1 as ENHRY and CDR2 as SYGVKD. The CDR3 has 14 residues. CDR3 DNA: TGTGCCATCAGTGAGTCTATCAGGAACACTGAAGCTTTCTTT. The encoded protein is CAISESIRNTEAFF.

In its sample, this clone was seen once. V and J are TRBV7-2 and TRBJ1-5; a possible D gene is TRBD1 (5 bases). Germline V gene data show CDR1 as SGHTA and CDR2 as FQGNSA. The CDR3 runs 16 residues. Trimming left V 5 bases short and J 6 bases short, with 20 bases between. The chain's CDR3 is CASSPLVGELTQPQHF. The CDR3, as DNA: TGTGCCAGCAGCCCCCTGGTAGGGGAATTAACTCAGCCCCAGCATTTT.

This clone was detected only a few times. This rearrangement joins TRBV19 to TRBJ2-1, with 7 bases aligning to TRBD2. The CDR3 covers 14 residues. Germline CDR1 LNHDA, CDR2 SQIVND (reference sequence). The V gene end was trimmed by 7 bases and the J gene end by 6 bases; junction bases not matched to a gene: 9. CDR3 sequence: CASKDGGTSNEQFF. The CDR3 nucleotides are TGTGCCAGTAAGGACGGGGGGACCTCCAATGAGCAGTTCTTC. Supplemented by reference TRBV19 and TRBJ2-1, the full variable domain reads DGGITQSPKYLFRKEGQNVTLSCEQNLNHDAMYWYRQDPGQGLRLIYYSQIVNDFQKGDIAEGYSVSREKKESFPLTVTSAQKNPTAFYLCASKDGGTSNEQFFGPGTRLTVL.

The chain recombines TRBV7-6 with TRBJ2-7; 14 bases are shared with TRBD2. The CDR3 sequence is 17 residues long. Germline CDR1 reads SGHVS; CDR2 reads FNYEAQ. J gave up 5 bases and V 4 bases, and 10 bases lay outside the gene matches. The CDR3 loop reads CASSSLGTSGSLHEQYF. In DNA, the CDR3 is TGTGCCAGCAGCTCCCTAGGGACTAGCGGGAGTTTGCACGAGCAGTACTTC.

This clone was counted many times. This rearrangement joins TRBV2 to TRBJ2-7; D is possibly TRBD2 (6 bases). Trimming removed 6 bases from V and 6 bases from J, with 12 bases in between. Germline V gives CDR1 SNHLY, CDR2 FYNNEI. This CDR3 spans 12 amino acids. The CDR3 DNA is TGTGCCAGCAGAAGGGACTTTGGCGAGCAGTACTTC. It encodes CASRRDFGEQYF.

This CDR3 reads CASSQRSAREQYF. In DNA, the CDR3 is TGCGCCAGCAGCCAAAGATCCGCTCGCGAGCAGTACTTC. The rearrangement joins TRBV4-1 to TRBJ2-7; no reliable D call. Germline V gene data show CDR1 as MGHRA and CDR2 as YSYEKL. The CDR3 contains 13 residues. Trimming took 2 bases from V and 6 from J, leaving 11 bases between them.

Only a few counts were recorded for this clone. The chain has TRBV11-2 and TRBJ2-7, with 8 positions matching TRBD2. Germline trimming cut 1 base from V and 1 base from J; bases unmatched to any gene: 3. Looked up from germline, CDR1 is SGHAT and CDR2 is FQNNGV. The CDR3 sequence is 15 residues long. The CDR3 DNA sequence: TGTGCCAGCAGCTTAGTCCTAGCGGGTTCCTACGAGCAGTACTTC. The encoded protein is CASSLVLAGSYEQYF.